This paragraph reports one T cell receptor beta chain. The sample originates from a study of cytomegalovirus exposure and HLA in healthy donors. The table came from immunoSEQ multiplex PCR; TCRdb's copy has only in-frame clones and leaves some out. The sample lists tens of thousands of clones, almost 85% seen once, with about an eighth in the top ten. This clonotype was sampled from a woman between 18 and 29 years old in good health and CMV-seropositive. The sequencing input was PBMCs.

CDR3 sequence (DNA): TGTGCCAGCAGGGCGGACAGGGCGAACACCGGGGAGCTGTTTTTT. This translates into CASRADRANTGELFF. J is TRBJ2-2 and V is TRBV2, with 8 nucleotides matching TRBD1. Germline CDR1 SNHLY, CDR2 FYNNEI. The CDR3 sequence is 15 residues long. The V and J ends lost 6 bases and 0 bases, in that order; junction bases with no gene match: 3.